The rows below give T cell receptor beta chains drawn from one sample of a study of shared clonotypes between healthy human individuals. Sequencing used immunoSEQ multiplex PCR; TCRdb keeps in-frame clones, though not all of them. The sample has roughly 2 million clones; roughly 95% are singletons. Sequences were obtained from naive CD4+ T cells sorted from blood. These receptors originate from a man aged 18 to 30 in good health. The CDR3 runs from the conserved cysteine through the conserved F or W. The order of the fields is V gene, D gene, J gene, clone size, CDR3 protein, CDR3 DNA. The D gene is left open where the match is weak. Only part of the rows carry a size: once, few, many, or a class if the clone is expanded.

TRBV18,.,TRBJ1-1,.,CASSQNDGTEAFF,TGTGCCAGCTCACAAAACGACGGGACTGAAGCTTTCTTT
TRBV6-1,.,TRBJ2-7,.,CASSVPPLGYEQYF,TGTGCCAGCAGTGTCCCTCCCCTGGGCTACGAGCAGTACTTC
TRBV11-1,TRBD1,TRBJ1-6,.,CASSHAGQGNYNSPLHF,TGTGCCAGCAGCCACGCTGGACAGGGCAACTATAATTCACCCCTCCACTTT
TRBV5-1,TRBD2,TRBJ2-7,.,CASSMGLGSYEQYF,TGCGCCAGCAGCATGGGACTAGGTTCCTACGAGCAGTACTTC
TRBV4-1,.,TRBJ2-7,.,CASSTYPGSYEQYF,TGCGCCAGCAGCACATATCCGGGCTCCTACGAGCAGTACTTC
TRBV5-8,TRBD1,TRBJ2-5,.,CASSLSGTGRGQETQYF,TGTGCCAGCAGCTTAAGTGGGACAGGAAGAGGACAAGAGACCCAGTACTTC
TRBV6-5,TRBD1,TRBJ2-7,.,CASTRDRGYEQYF,TGTGCCAGCACCCGGGACAGGGGGTACGAGCAGTACTTC
TRBV28,.,TRBJ1-2,.,CASSSSQPGGRYGYTF,TGTGCCAGCAGTTCCTCACAGCCGGGGGGACGCTATGGCTACACCTTC
TRBV5-1,.,TRBJ2-3,.,CASSPGRGTSTDTQYF,TGCGCCAGCAGCCCGGGAAGGGGCACTAGCACAGATACGCAGTATTTT
TRBV5-1,TRBD1,TRBJ2-7,.,CASSFGTGVNEQYF,TGCGCCAGCAGCTTCGGGACAGGGGTAAACGAGCAGTACTTC
TRBV25-1,TRBD1,TRBJ2-3,.,CASSAPTGTDTQYF,TGTGCCAGCAGTGCCCCGACAGGGACAGATACGCAGTATTTT
TRBV11-2,.,TRBJ2-1,.,CASSLGLAANEQFF,TGTGCCAGCAGCTTAGGTCTAGCTGCTAATGAGCAGTTCTTC
TRBV5-1,.,TRBJ2-7,.,CASSPAGSSYEQYF,TGCGCCAGCAGCCCGGCCGGGAGCTCCTACGAGCAGTACTTC
TRBV5-4,TRBD1,TRBJ1-1,.,CASSPRGQGGGTEAFF,TGTGCCAGCAGCCCGAGGGGACAGGGCGGGGGGACTGAAGCTTTCTTT
TRBV5-1,.,TRBJ2-1,.,CASALGDPSYNEQFF,TGCGCCAGTGCTCTTGGGGACCCCTCCTACAATGAGCAGTTCTTC
TRBV29-1,.,TRBJ1-3,.,CSVGDFSGNTIYF,TGCAGCGTCGGGGATTTCTCTGGAAACACCATATATTTT
TRBV9,.,TRBJ2-1,once,CASSVSEDPSYNEQFF,TGTGCCAGCAGCGTTTCGGAGGACCCCTCCTACAATGAGCAGTTCTTC
TRBV19,.,TRBJ1-2,.,CASSYQGTEVGYTF,TGTGCCAGTAGTTATCAGGGAACAGAGGTTGGCTACACCTTC
TRBV28,.,TRBJ2-5,.,CASSFPRDQETQYF,TGTGCCAGCAGTTTCCCGCGGGATCAAGAGACCCAGTACTTC